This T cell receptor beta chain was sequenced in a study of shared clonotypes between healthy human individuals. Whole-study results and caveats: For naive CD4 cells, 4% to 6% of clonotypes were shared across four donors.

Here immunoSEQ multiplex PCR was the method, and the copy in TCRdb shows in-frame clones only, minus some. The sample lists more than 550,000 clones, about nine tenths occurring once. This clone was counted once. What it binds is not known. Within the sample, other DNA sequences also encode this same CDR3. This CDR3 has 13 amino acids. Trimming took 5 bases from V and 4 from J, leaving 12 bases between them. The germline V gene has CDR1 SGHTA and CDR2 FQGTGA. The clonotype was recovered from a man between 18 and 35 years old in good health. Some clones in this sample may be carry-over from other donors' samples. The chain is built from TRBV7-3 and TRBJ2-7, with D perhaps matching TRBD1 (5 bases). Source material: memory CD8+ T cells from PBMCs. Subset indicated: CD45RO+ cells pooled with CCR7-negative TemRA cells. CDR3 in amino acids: CASSLDRGYEQYF. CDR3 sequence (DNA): TGTGCCAGCAGCCTCGACAGAGGTTACGAGCAGTACTTC.